This is a list of T cell receptor beta chains from one sample in a study of beta chain features in type 1 diabetes. Assay: immunoSEQ multiplex PCR; the TCRdb copy retains only in-frame clones and omits some. The sample records 300,000 to 350,000 clones, roughly 21% being singletons. The sequenced sample was naive CD4+ T cells from blood. Every receptor here comes from a woman under 30 in good health. The CDR3 runs from the conserved cysteine through the conserved F or W. The order of the fields is J gene, V gene, clone size, D gene, CDR3 DNA, CDR3 protein. D genes are given only for firm matches. Size tells how often a clone was seen (once, few, many) or the class of an expanded clone, and some rows leave it out.

J gene: TRBJ2-1
V gene: TRBV2
clone size: -
D gene: TRBD1
CDR3 DNA: TGTGCCAGCAGCAAAACCCGGGACAGGGGACTAAAGCAGTTCTTC
CDR3 protein: CASSKTRDRGLKQFF

J gene: TRBJ1-1
V gene: TRBV28
clone size: -
D gene: -
CDR3 DNA: TGTGCCAGCAGTTCCGGGGATGTGAACACTGAAGCTTTCTTT
CDR3 protein: CASSSGDVNTEAFF

J gene: TRBJ1-2
V gene: TRBV25-1
clone size: -
D gene: -
CDR3 DNA: TGTGCCAGCAGGCCCCCGGGGGGTTCCCTTTATGGCTACACCTTC
CDR3 protein: CASRPPGGSLYGYTF

J gene: TRBJ1-2
V gene: TRBV4-3
clone size: few
D gene: TRBD1
CDR3 DNA: TGCGCCAGCAGCCAACCCGGGACAGATTATGGCTACACCTTC
CDR3 protein: CASSQPGTDYGYTF

J gene: TRBJ2-7
V gene: TRBV13
clone size: -
D gene: -
CDR3 DNA: TGTGCCAGCAGCTTAAGTTGGTCAGCGCCCTACGAGCAGTACTTC
CDR3 protein: CASSLSWSAPYEQYF

J gene: TRBJ2-1
V gene: TRBV5-1
clone size: -
D gene: -
CDR3 DNA: TGCGCCAGCAGCTCAACAATGGGGAGCTCCTACAATGAGCAGTTCTTC
CDR3 protein: CASSSTMGSSYNEQFF

J gene: TRBJ1-5
V gene: TRBV27
clone size: -
D gene: TRBD1
CDR3 DNA: TGTGCCAGCGGACCGGGACAGGGGAATCAGCCCCAGCATTTT
CDR3 protein: CASGPGQGNQPQHF

J gene: TRBJ2-7
V gene: TRBV7-2
clone size: -
D gene: TRBD1
CDR3 DNA: TGTGCCAGCAGTTCTGACAGGGGCTACGAGCAGTACTTC
CDR3 protein: CASSSDRGYEQYF

J gene: TRBJ1-1
V gene: TRBV4-3
clone size: -
D gene: TRBD1
CDR3 DNA: TGCGCCAGCAGCCGGTCCGGGACAGGGAACACTGAAGCTTTCTTT
CDR3 protein: CASSRSGTGNTEAFF

J gene: TRBJ1-1
V gene: TRBV18
clone size: -
D gene: TRBD1
CDR3 DNA: TGTGCCAGCTCACCTGGGACAGTGGGGACTGAAGCTTTCTTT
CDR3 protein: CASSPGTVGTEAFF

J gene: TRBJ2-2
V gene: TRBV7-7
clone size: -
D gene: TRBD2
CDR3 DNA: TGTGCTAGCAGCTCCGGGACTAGCGGGGGGCAGCCCGGGGAGCTGTTTTTT
CDR3 protein: CASSSGTSGGQPGELFF

J gene: TRBJ2-4
V gene: TRBV19
clone size: -
D gene: -
CDR3 DNA: TGTGCCAGTCGGTGGGGGGTTGACGGCAAAAACATTCAGTACTTC
CDR3 protein: CASRWGVDGKNIQYF

J gene: TRBJ2-1
V gene: TRBV11-2
clone size: few
D gene: -
CDR3 DNA: TGTGCCAGCAGCTCTGAGGTCGCTCTCGGGTCCTACAATGAGCAGTTCTTC
CDR3 protein: CASSSEVALGSYNEQFF

J gene: TRBJ2-7
V gene: TRBV10-3
clone size: few
D gene: -
CDR3 DNA: TGTGCCATCAGGAGCTCCTACGAGCAGTACTTC
CDR3 protein: CAIRSSYEQYF

J gene: TRBJ2-3
V gene: TRBV11-3
clone size: -
D gene: -
CDR3 DNA: TGTGCCAGCAGCCATACGGGGAGAACAGATACGCAGTATTTT
CDR3 protein: CASSHTGRTDTQYF

J gene: TRBJ2-5
V gene: TRBV30
clone size: few
D gene: TRBD2
CDR3 DNA: TGTGCCTGGAGTGCCTCGGGGGGATACCAAGAGACCCAGTACTTC
CDR3 protein: CAWSASGGYQETQYF

J gene: TRBJ2-1
V gene: TRBV2
clone size: -
D gene: -
CDR3 DNA: TGTGCCAGCAGCTTCTACAATGAGCAGTTCTTC
CDR3 protein: CASSFYNEQFF

J gene: TRBJ1-2
V gene: TRBV30
clone size: -
D gene: -
CDR3 DNA: TGTGCCTGGGAGGCTAACTATGGCTACACCTTC
CDR3 protein: CAWEANYGYTF

J gene: TRBJ2-7
V gene: TRBV29-1
clone size: -
D gene: TRBD1
CDR3 DNA: TGCAGCGTAGGGACAGGGGGTTACGAGCAGTACTTC
CDR3 protein: CSVGTGGYEQYF

J gene: TRBJ1-1
V gene: TRBV12-5
clone size: -
D gene: -
CDR3 DNA: TGTGCTAGTGCCGAGCGGGGCTCCGCGGGCTTT
CDR3 protein: CASAERGSAGF

J gene: TRBJ2-3
V gene: TRBV18
clone size: -
D gene: TRBD2
CDR3 DNA: TGTGCCAGCTCACGAAGCGGGGGCCATAGCACAGATACGCAGTATTTT
CDR3 protein: CASSRSGGHSTDTQYF